Given below is one T cell receptor (beta chain) in context. This clonotype was observed at least ten times. Its antigen has not been determined. Qualities for individual bases were not recorded, and no much larger clone is one base off. Every donor was a healthy Caucasian. The twin cohort comprised three pairs of female monozygotic twins, all aged roughly 18 to 30 years. CD4+ and CD8+ T cell populations were isolated with positive isolation kits from Invitrogen. This sample was taken from a study of identical twins listed by TCRdb under 2016. Context from the whole study: TCR alpha and beta repertoires from monozygotic twins, unrelated adults of various ages and cord blood were deep-sequenced to test whether fetal clonotypes persist. Replicate twin experiments were performed at different times using different library preparation protocols to rule out contamination.

The method behind the library was 5' RACE. The data were produced on an Illumina HiSeq 2000. Template switching added a universal primer binding site, and the final cDNA carried a unique molecular identifier that allowed TCR cDNA molecules to be counted accurately. Specific primers in the conserved constant-segment region were used to synthesize first-strand cDNA for the TCR alpha and beta chains. To control for contamination, every cDNA library was double barcoded, receiving both a SMART-Mk sample barcode and Illumina barcodes. TruSeq adapter sequences, together with Illumina sample barcodes, were added in two successive PCR steps. The Illumina HiSeq platform was used with custom primers to sequence TCR alpha and beta cDNA libraries. The paper's data handling went like this. Unique molecular identifiers were extracted from raw reads with MiGEC, and CDR3 positions were determined with MiXCR. For each individual, recombination models were inferred using an EM algorithm with the repgenHMM and IGoR tools. The analysis of shared clonotypes was done with the tcR package in R, with sharing normalized by the product of cloneset sizes. Out-of-frame nonproductive sequences were analyzed to study raw recombination free of thymic and clonal selection effects. TCRdb reprocessed the public reads (quality trimming at Q25 with fastp, clone calling with MiXCR) and kept in-frame beta chains. Every distinct CDR3 protein forms one entry, paired with its most common genes and DNA. Clone size and V and J calls follow TCRdb, not the original study. The sample table lists about 290,000 distinct CDR3 sequences, more than 8% of them with a count of one. Of the sample, roughly 6.8% falls within the top ten clones.

Inclusive of the bounding cysteine and phenylalanine, the CDR3 is 14 residues long. Solely the CDR3 DNA is kept, with 42 bases framed from the first base. The germline V and J ends show losses of 5 bases and 5 bases respectively, and no gene match explains 9 bases of the junction. Broader findings and caveats from the paper: Compared with coincidental sharing between unrelated individuals, out-of-frame TCR alpha sequences shared between twins had an excess of sequences with low generation probability. Invariant T cells such as MAIT and iNKT could partly confound zero-insertion analyses, although diverse VJ usage argued against such confounding for most clonotypes. Because the same donors could not be followed over many years, conclusions were based on cross-sectional statistical analysis. Abundant cord blood beta clonotypes carried fewer insertions; young adult naive repertoires showed a weaker similar trend, while memory repertoires showed none. In monozygotic twins, recombination models systematically underestimated out-of-frame TCR alpha sharing, but the models matched the sharing seen between unrelated individuals. A weaker excess of twin sharing was found in beta out-of-frame sequences because the signal-to-noise ratio was lowered by fewer shared sequences.

The sample was also reused in another study, on yellow fever vaccine responses in identical twins. According to the second study: According to the authors, in identical twins the way T cells responded to vaccination appeared partly convergent and partly personalized. The study precisely tracked vaccine-responding T cell clones in identical twins.

The sequence joins TRBV12-3 or TRBV12-4 to TRBJ2-7; 7 middle bases align to TRBD1. Sequences were obtained from CD8+ T cells sorted from blood. The clonotype was recovered from a young woman in good health. The DNA sequence is given as TGTGCCAGCAGTCCCGGACCTGGACAGGACGAGCAGTACTTC. Its translation reads: CASSPGPGQDEQYF.